The 9 T cell receptor beta chains listed next were all sequenced from one sample in a study of human T cells and chemical hapten exposure. The time point: patch test 3, about 24 weeks after DPC sensitization. Treatment noted: therapeutic diphenylcyclopropenone sensitization with weekly scalp DPC. Each CDR3 protein gets one entry after TCRdb re-called the RACE reads with MiXCR. The top ten hold about a tenth of the sample, which has approximately 97,000 distinct CDR3 sequences, around a quarter seen once. The sequencing here drew on whole blood, taken in connection with sensitization to the hapten diphenylcyclopropenone (DPC). These receptors were obtained from a man in his forties with alopecia areata. Some clones in this sample may be carry-over from other donors' samples.

This clonotype was seen only a few times. The chain carries TRBV27 and TRBJ1-1; TRBD1 matches 7 bases. The CDR3 contains 14 residues. V lost 5 bases to trimming and J lost 3 bases; unmatched junction nucleotides: 6. CDR1 MNHEY and CDR2 SMNVEV come from the germline V gene (reference sequence). The CDR3 coding sequence is TGTGCCAGCAGTCCGGGACAGCAGGACACTGAAGCTTTCTTT. Protein product: CASSPGQQDTEAFF.

V usage is TRBV7-3 and J usage is TRBJ2-5; perhaps D is TRBD1 or TRBD2 (5 bases each). The CDR3 consists of 14 residues. V lost 5 bases, J lost 2 bases, and 12 bases lay in between. Germline V CDR1 and CDR2: SGHTA, FQGTGA. The CDR3 loop is CASSPLGGQETQYF. CDR3 DNA: TGTGCCAGCAGCCCCCTTGGGGGACAAGAGACCCAGTACTTC.

This clonotype was observed a few times. The CDR3: CASSREYGEQFF. The DNA of the CDR3 is TGTGCCAGCAGTCGTGAGTACGGTGAGCAGTTCTTC. The chain recombines TRBV28 with TRBJ2-1; D is unresolved. The CDR3 extends over 12 amino acids. V was clipped by 5 bases and J by 9 bases, with 11 bases between them. The germline gives CDR1 MDHEN, CDR2 SYDVKM.

The chain has TRBV5-6 and TRBJ1-5; 12 bases are a match to TRBD1. There are 15 residues in the CDR3. J gave up 7 bases and V 3 bases, and 5 bases lay outside the gene matches. Germline values: CDR1 SGHDT, CDR2 YYEEEE. Here the CDR3 DNA reads TGTGCCAGCAGCTCCTCCGGGACAGGGGGCCAGCCCCAGCATTTT. Translation gives CASSSSGTGGQPQHF. The full variable domain, completed using reference TRBV5-6 and TRBJ1-5, is DAGVTQSPTHLIKTRGQQVTLRCSPKSGHDTVSWYQQALGQGPQFIFQYYEEEERQRGNFPDRFSGHQFPNYSSELNVNALLLGDSALYLCASSSSGTGGQPQHFGDGTRLSIL.

The gene calls are TRBV2 and TRBJ2-1; a possible D gene is TRBD2 (6 bases). V was pared by 6 bases and J by 9 bases, with 12 bases between. This CDR3 contains 12 residues. Germline lookup yields CDR1 SNHLY and CDR2 FYNNEI. CDR3 amino acids: CASRRDSAEQFF. CDR3 coding DNA: TGTGCCAGCAGGAGGGACTCCGCTGAGCAGTTCTTC.

The chain has TRBV7-2 and TRBJ2-2; no reliable D call. The ends were cut back, 5 bases at V and 1 base at J, with 17 bases in the middle. CDR3 length equals 17 residues. CDR1 is SGHTA, CDR2 FQGNSA, per germline. CDR3 protein: CASSLSPLAGNTGELFF. For the CDR3, the DNA is TGTGCCAGCAGCCTGTCCCCATTGGCAGGGAACACCGGGGAGCTGTTTTTT.

In DNA, the CDR3 is TGTGCCAGCAGTTTGACAGGGGATATCACTGAAGCTTTCTTT. Protein sequence: CASSLTGDITEAFF. The chain recombines TRBV12-3 or TRBV12-4 with TRBJ1-1; TRBD1 agrees at 8 bases. The CDR3 loop spans 14 amino acids. The junction had 4 bases not matched to a gene; V was cut back by 3 bases and J by 4 bases.

The CDR3 coding sequence is TGTGCCAGCAGTCCGTCCGGGACAGGGGAGCAGTACTTC. Translating gives CASSPSGTGEQYF. V gene TRBV12-3 or TRBV12-4 combines with J gene TRBJ2-7; TRBD1 matches 9 bases. The CDR3 totals 13 residues. Losses at the gene ends were 5 bases for V and 7 bases for J; bases not matched to a gene: 6.

This clonotype was seen more than once but under ten times. This chain uses TRBV12-3 or TRBV12-4 with TRBJ2-5; 8 nucleotides agree with TRBD2. The CDR3 sequence is 15 residues long. V lost 5 bases, J lost 5 bases, and 10 bases stayed unmatched. CDR3: CASSPKGLVWETQYF. CDR3 coding DNA: TGTGCCAGCAGTCCTAAGGGACTAGTCTGGGAGACCCAGTACTTC.